Listed below are T cell receptor beta chains from one sample, sequenced in a study of regulatory T cells in long-lasting Graves disease. TCRdb fed the multiplex PCR reads into MiXCR, producing one record per CDR3 protein. This table has around 460,000 distinct CDR3 sequences, under 25% appearing once. The input for sequencing was peripheral blood mononuclear cells (PBMCs), taken when the disease was refractory, from a patient treated with antithyroid drugs. Receptor source: a female donor with Graves disease. Each CDR3 is given with its conserved first and last residue. A D gene is named only where the DNA matches it firmly. Clone size is shown for a subset of rows, as once, few, many or a class of expanded clone.

j_call d_call clone_size v_call cdr3_nt cdr3_aa
TRBJ2-3 TRBD1 - TRBV7-2 TGTGCCAGCAGCTTAAACCCCGGACAGGGGGCCTTTACAGATACGCAGTATTTT CASSLNPGQGAFTDTQYF
TRBJ2-5 TRBD2 few TRBV20-1 TGCAGTGCTAGAGATCAATTAGCGGGGATCCAAGAGACCCAGTACTTC CSARDQLAGIQETQYF
TRBJ2-7 TRBD2 - TRBV10-3 TGTGCCATCAGTGAAGTTGGCGGGAGTTACGAGCAGTACTTC CAISEVGGSYEQYF
TRBJ1-2 - many TRBV28 TGTGCCAGCAGTTTCGGGGGTGGTGGCTACACCTTC CASSFGGGGYTF
TRBJ2-7 - few TRBV14 TGTGCCAGCAGCCAACCGCCTGGTCGGCAGTACTTC CASSQPPGRQYF
TRBJ1-5 - - TRBV6-1 TGTGCCAGCAGGGGACTTAGGGGGACCTATAGCAATCAGCCCCAGCATTTT CASRGLRGTYSNQPQHF
TRBJ2-7 TRBD2 - TRBV6-9 TGTGCCAGCAGTTCCGCGGGAGACCCTCTCTCCTACGAGCAGTACTTC CASSSAGDPLSYEQYF
TRBJ2-1 - - TRBV5-4 TGTGCCAGCAGCTTGGGCGGGGGCCGATACAATGAGCAGTTCTTC CASSLGGGRYNEQFF
TRBJ1-3 - - TRBV29-1 TGCAGCGTTGGGGTAGGCGGCCTCTCTGGAAACACCATATATTTT CSVGVGGLSGNTIYF
TRBJ2-4 - few TRBV20-1 TGCAGTGCTAGGGCACCCTTAGCCAAAAACATTCAGTACTTC CSARAPLAKNIQYF
TRBJ1-1 - - TRBV7-9 TGTGCCAGTCAGGGAAGTAGCACTGAAGCTTTCTTT CASQGSSTEAFF
TRBJ1-2 - many TRBV12-3/TRBV12-4 TGTGCCAGCAGTTTCCGCGGGGGTCGACTTCGCTATGGCTACACCTTC CASSFRGGRLRYGYTF
TRBJ2-3 - - TRBV5-1 TGCGCCAGCAGCTTGACAGGGATGGGCACAGATACGCAGTATTTT CASSLTGMGTDTQYF
TRBJ2-4 - many TRBV12-3/TRBV12-4 TGTGCCAGCGCGCGCCGCCCAAACATTCAGTACTTC CASARRPNIQYF
TRBJ2-1 - many TRBV20-1 TGCAGTGCTTCTTCGACTAGTTCGGCCTACAATGAGCAGTTCTTC CSASSTSSAYNEQFF
TRBJ1-5 - many TRBV6-1 TGTGCCAGCAGTCGACAGGATCAGCCCCAGCATTTT CASSRQDQPQHF
TRBJ2-7 - - TRBV7-2 TGTGCCAGCAGCTTTTTAATTGGAGAGCCCGGCGAGCAGTACTTC CASSFLIGEPGEQYF
TRBJ1-5 - few TRBV30 TGTGCCTGGAGTGCGACGGTCAGCAATCAGCCCCAGCATTTT CAWSATVSNQPQHF
TRBJ1-1 - many TRBV20-1 TGCAGTGCTAGAGATCCCGGGAACACTGAAGCTTTCTTT CSARDPGNTEAFF
TRBJ1-5 - few TRBV19 TGTGCCAGTAGCCGAATTAATCAGCCCCAGCATTTT CASSRINQPQHF
TRBJ1-2 - many TRBV20-1 TGCAGTGCTAGAGGTTTCCCTAACTATGGCTACACCTTC CSARGFPNYGYTF
TRBJ1-1 - - TRBV5-1 TGCGCCAGCAGCTTGGTATTCGGCAGCATGAACACTGAAGCTTTCTTT CASSLVFGSMNTEAFF
TRBJ2-3 - - TRBV11-2 TGTGCCAGCAGCCAATTCTTCTCGGCAGATACGCAGTATTTT CASSQFFSADTQYF
TRBJ2-7 - many TRBV28 TGTGCCAGCAGTTCCCCAACTTCCTCCCGCGAGCAGTACTTC CASSSPTSSREQYF
TRBJ2-5 TRBD2 - TRBV9 TGTGCCAGCAGCGGGGCTACTAGCGGGAGGCCCCAAGAGACCCAGTACTTC CASSGATSGRPQETQYF
TRBJ2-2 - few TRBV19 TGTGCCACCCTTAAGAGGACCAACACCGGGGAGCTGTTTTTT CATLKRTNTGELFF
TRBJ1-3 - few TRBV6-2/TRBV6-3 TGTGCCAGCAGGGGTAACTCTGGAAACACCATATATTTT CASRGNSGNTIYF
TRBJ2-7 TRBD1 - TRBV27 TGTGCCAGCTCCCAGGGACAGCCCCCCTACGAGCAGTACTTC CASSQGQPPYEQYF
TRBJ1-5 TRBD1 many TRBV28 TGTGCCAGCAGCTTCGTCACAGGGGGCAATCAGCCCCAGCATTTT CASSFVTGGNQPQHF